These 27 T cell receptor beta chains were all obtained from the same sample, sequenced in a study of blood T cell repertoires in COVID-19. The assay was immunoSEQ multiplex PCR, and TCRdb's table has in-frame clones only and misses some. The sample has more than 85,000 clones; around 92% are singletons. The sequencing sample was made of peripheral blood. The receptors here all came from a man younger than 30 with acute or convalescent COVID-19.

This clone was seen once. The V gene is TRBV5-5, the J gene TRBJ1-3; tentatively, D is TRBD1 (6 bases). V dropped 3 bases and J dropped 6 bases, with 10 bases sitting between them. Germline V gene lookup returns CDR1 SGHKS and CDR2 YYEKEE (reference sequence). The CDR3 contains 13 residues. Written as DNA, the CDR3 is TGTGCCAGCAGCTACAGGGTGGCAAACACCATATATTTT. Translation: CASSYRVANTIYF.

The sample holds one count of this clone. The V call is TRBV2, the J call TRBJ2-6; D call uncertain. V lost 5 bases and J lost 8, with 7 bases in between. This CDR3 has 12 amino acids. Germline V gene sequence: CDR1 SNHLY, CDR2 FYNNEI. The CDR3: CASSQRPNVLTF. The CDR3 coding sequence is TGTGCCAGCAGTCAGAGGCCCAACGTCCTGACTTTC.

The V call is TRBV5-1, the J call TRBJ1-2; TRBD1 matches at 7 bases. The CDR3 has 16 amino acids. The V gene's germline CDR1 is SGHRS and CDR2 YFSETQ. V was clipped by 3 bases and J by 4 bases; unmatched bases: 12. CDR3 in amino acids: CASSSSDRRATYGYTF. The CDR3 DNA reads as TGCGCCAGCAGCTCATCGGACAGGCGAGCTACCTATGGCTACACCTTC.

The rearrangement uses TRBV7-2 and TRBJ2-1; 8 positions agree with TRBD2. The CDR3 extends over 18 amino acids. The V and J ends lost 2 bases and 8 bases, in that order; junction bases with no gene match: 17. Germline V lookup: CDR1 SGHTA, CDR2 FQGNSA. CDR3 in amino acids: CASSLISLLAVQSDEQFF. The CDR3 coding sequence is TGTGCCAGCAGCTTAATTTCCCTACTAGCGGTCCAGTCGGATGAGCAGTTCTTC.

V usage is TRBV5-6 and J usage is TRBJ2-5; D uncertain. Deletions cut 3 bases from V and 3 bases from J, with 3 bases between. The CDR3 has 11 residues. Germline CDR1 SGHDT, CDR2 YYEEEE. The CDR3 loop reads CASSSKETQYF. The CDR3 coding sequence is TGTGCCAGCAGCTCCAAAGAGACCCAGTACTTC.

The chain joins TRBV6-5 to TRBJ2-7; 8 bases align to TRBD1. This CDR3 comprises 16 residues. The germline gives CDR1 MNHEY, CDR2 SVGAGI. The V gene end was trimmed by 0 bases and the J gene end by 4 bases; junction bases not matched to a gene: 8. The CDR3 loop reads CASSYSRRGPFYEQYF. DNA of the CDR3: TGTGCCAGCAGTTACTCCCGCAGGGGGCCTTTTTACGAGCAGTACTTC.

The chain carries TRBV20-1 and TRBJ2-5; TRBD2 might be the D (6 bases). Trimming shortened V by 3 bases and J by 5 bases, and 16 bases separated the two germline ends. Germline CDR1 and CDR2: DFQATT and SNEGSKA (reference sequence). The CDR3 covers 14 residues. The CDR3 is CSASDPTSQETQYF. For the CDR3, the DNA is TGCAGTGCTAGTGACCCGACTAGTCAGGAGACCCAGTACTTC.

This chain joins TRBV5-5 and TRBJ2-3; maybe TRBD1 (5 bases). V lost 7 bases and J lost 2, with 14 bases in between. Germline V gives CDR1 SGHKS, CDR2 YYEKEE (reference sequence). This CDR3 comprises 14 residues. CDR3 DNA: TGTGCCAGCTTCCGGCAGGGAAACACAGATACGCAGTATTTT. It specifies CASFRQGNTDTQYF.

The rearrangement joins TRBV3-1 (or the pseudogene TRBV3-2) to TRBJ2-1; possibly TRBD2 for D (5 bases). Germline V gene data show CDR1 as LGHDT and CDR2 as YNNKEL (reference sequence). Deletions cut 0 bases from V and 9 bases from J, with 12 bases between. This CDR3 region has 14 residues. CDR3: CASSQDVTGGEQFF. The CDR3 bases are TGTGCCAGCAGCCAAGATGTAACCGGAGGTGAGCAGTTCTTC.

This sequence joins TRBV5-5 and TRBJ1-6; no clear D gene. This CDR3 has 17 amino acids. Trimming took off 4 bases at V and 0 bases at J, with 14 bases between the two ends. Germline V gene lookup returns CDR1 SGHKS and CDR2 YYEKEE (reference sequence). The CDR3 coding sequence is TGTGCCAGCAGCCCTGTTGACCCTAGCTCCTATAATTCACCCCTCCACTTT. Translation: CASSPVDPSSYNSPLHF.

The gene calls are TRBV30 and TRBJ1-5; no reliable D call. Germline CDR1 is GTSNPN and CDR2 is SVGIG (reference sequence). Trimming stripped 0 bases from V and 7 bases from J, with 13 bases between. The CDR3 consists of 14 residues. In DNA, the CDR3 is TGTGCCTGGAGTGTGGCAGGTCAAGCCCAGCCCCAGCATTTT. Amino acid sequence: CAWSVAGQAQPQHF.

The DNA of the CDR3 is TGTGCCAGCAGTCAAGGGACTAGTGGGCAGTACTTC. Its protein product is CASSQGTSGQYF. The gene calls are TRBV12-3 or TRBV12-4 and TRBJ2-7; 8 positions agree with TRBD2. The V gene end was trimmed by 5 bases and the J gene end by 9 bases; junction bases not matched to a gene: 6. This CDR3 is built from 12 residues.

This chain links TRBV7-9 with TRBJ1-5; TRBD1 might be the D (5 bases). The CDR3 runs to 15 residues. Germline values: CDR1 SEHNR, CDR2 FQNEAQ (reference sequence). Between the trimmed V and J ends, which lost 2 bases and 1 base, there was a span of 9 bases. CDR3 loop: CASSLFGGSNQPQHF. The CDR3 coding sequence is TGTGCCAGCAGCTTATTCGGGGGGAGCAATCAGCCCCAGCATTTT.

The chain recombines TRBV6-1 with TRBJ2-3; 11 nucleotides line up with TRBD2. CDR1 is MNHNS and CDR2 is SASEGT in the germline V gene. The V segment lost 2 bases and the J segment 0 bases; nucleotides outside the gene matches: 7. This CDR3 is 18 amino acids long. The CDR3 loop reads CASSENQASGGSTDTQYF. CDR3 DNA sequence: TGTGCCAGCAGTGAAAATCAGGCTAGCGGGGGGAGCACAGATACGCAGTATTTT.

The chain has TRBV5-1 and TRBJ1-2; 7 bases are a match to TRBD1. The J segment lost 4 bases and the V segment lost 5 bases, leaving 8 bases of the junction unmatched. The length of the CDR3 is 14 residues. Per germline, CDR1 SGHRS and CDR2 YFSETQ. CDR3 loop: CASSPTGVSYGYTF. The DNA for the CDR3 is TGCGCCAGCAGTCCCACAGGGGTTAGCTATGGCTACACCTTC.

The chain combines TRBV15 with TRBJ2-7; tentatively, D is TRBD2 (6 bases). Germline values: CDR1 LNHNV, CDR2 YYDKDF (reference sequence). Deletions cut 7 bases from V and 7 bases from J, with 17 bases between. This CDR3 region has 13 residues. CDR3 in DNA: TGTGCCACCACTCCCGGGGGTAAGGGGGAGCAGTACTTC. Translated: CATTPGGKGEQYF.

This clone was detected once. The chain is built from TRBV19 and TRBJ2-1, with 13 bases that match TRBD2. V lost 4 bases to trimming and J lost 9 bases; unmatched junction nucleotides: 9. The CDR3 has 16 amino acids. The V gene's germline CDR1 is LNHDA and CDR2 SQIVND (reference sequence). CDR3 loop: CASSTTPGLAGLEQFF. CDR3 sequence (DNA): TGTGCCAGTAGTACCACGCCGGGACTAGCGGGACTTGAGCAGTTCTTC.

V gene TRBV5-6 combines with J gene TRBJ1-2, with D tentatively TRBD1 (5 bases). V dropped 1 base and J dropped 6 bases, with 10 bases sitting between them. Germline CDR1 SGHDT, CDR2 YYEEEE. This CDR3 spans 13 amino acids. The CDR3 region is CASSLRQGDGYTF. The DNA of the CDR3 is TGTGCCAGCAGCTTGCGGCAGGGTGATGGCTACACCTTC.

This chain connects TRBV14 to TRBJ1-5, with unresolved D. The CDR3 runs 13 residues. CDR1 and CDR2 from the germline V gene are SGHDN and FVKESK. The V end lost 0 bases, the J end lost 9 bases, and 9 bases lay between the germline ends. The CDR3 spells CASSQDLFSPQHF. The DNA of the CDR3 is TGTGCCAGCAGCCAAGATCTTTTTTCGCCCCAGCATTTT.

The chain recombines TRBV19 with TRBJ1-2; TRBD1 might be the D (5 bases). V was pared by 8 bases and J by 4 bases, with 17 bases between. This CDR3 contains 14 residues. CDR1 LNHDA and CDR2 SQIVND come from the germline V gene (reference sequence). CDR3 sequence (DNA): TGTGCCAGTGGAAGACGGGACTCGATCTATGGCTACACCTTC. Protein product: CASGRRDSIYGYTF. Using reference TRBV19 and TRBJ1-2 for the parts outside the CDR3, the full variable domain is DGGITQSPKYLFRKEGQNVTLSCEQNLNHDAMYWYRQDPGQGLRLIYYSQIVNDFQKGDIAEGYSVSREKKESFPLTVTSAQKNPTAFYLCASGRRDSIYGYTFGSGTRLTVV.

V is TRBV9 and J is TRBJ2-7; 7 bases agree with TRBD1. CDR3 length: 15 residues. Germline CDR1 SGDLS, CDR2 YYNGEE. Unmatched junction bases numbered 6, after V lost 3 bases and J lost 0 bases. The CDR3 is CASSESGGNSYEQYF. CDR3 bases: TGTGCCAGCAGCGAATCAGGGGGAAACTCCTACGAGCAGTACTTC.

The genes are TRBV5-6 and TRBJ1-5, with TRBD1 matching over 7 bases. The CDR3 sequence is 17 residues long. Trimming cost V 1 base and J 0 bases; bases outside gene matches: 7. Per germline, CDR1 SGHDT and CDR2 YYEEEE. CDR3 nucleotide sequence: TGTGCCAGCAGCTTGAGAGGGGGCAGGGGTAGCAATCAGCCCCAGCATTTT. Translating gives CASSLRGGRGSNQPQHF.

The chain recombines TRBV3-1 (or the pseudogene TRBV3-2) with TRBJ2-1; no clear D. Looked up from germline, CDR1 is LGHDT and CDR2 is YNNKEL (reference sequence). This CDR3 spans 15 amino acids. V was pared by 2 bases and J by 0 bases, with 8 bases between. CDR3 sequence reads: CASSQPLGSYNEQFF. The CDR3 region has the DNA TGTGCCAGCAGCCAACCACTTGGCTCCTACAATGAGCAGTTCTTC.

The V call is TRBV5-1, the J call TRBJ1-2; a weak D match, TRBD1 (5 bases). Germline V gene data show CDR1 as SGHRS and CDR2 as YFSETQ. The CDR3 covers 15 residues. Trimming removed 2 bases from V and 1 base from J, with 12 bases in between. DNA for the CDR3: TGCGCCAGCAGCTTTCAACCTCAGGGTAACTATGGCTACACCTTC. It specifies CASSFQPQGNYGYTF.

The chain joins TRBV5-1 to TRBJ2-1, with 9 bases that match TRBD1. V was pared by 4 bases and J by 9 bases, with 8 bases of the junction left unmatched. The CDR3 covers 14 residues. CDR1 SGHRS and CDR2 YFSETQ come from the germline V gene. The CDR3 here is CASSLGDRDSEQFF. Written as DNA, the CDR3 is TGCGCCAGCAGCCTCGGGGACAGGGATAGTGAGCAGTTCTTC.

V and J are TRBV24-1 and TRBJ2-7; TRBD1 might be the D (5 bases). CDR1 KGHDR and CDR2 SFDVKD come from the germline V gene. The CDR3 spans 13 residues. V lost 8 bases and J 2 bases, leaving 12 bases between the germline ends. As DNA, the CDR3 is TGTGCCACCAAATCGACAGCCACCTACGAGCAGTACTTC. Residues: CATKSTATYEQYF.

The chain combines TRBV29-1 with TRBJ2-3; 7 bases align to TRBD1. V was clipped by 7 bases and J by 3 bases; unmatched bases: 4. The CDR3 has 12 amino acids. The germline gives CDR1 SQVTM, CDR2 ANQGSEA. The CDR3 loop reads CSAPRGTDTQYF. CDR3 DNA: TGCAGCGCACCCAGGGGGACAGATACGCAGTATTTT.